This T cell receptor (beta chain) was sequenced for a study of PD-1 blockade in mismatch repair-deficient tumors. At the level of the study: Patients had eleven to twelve mismatch repair-deficient cancer types and were previously treated and progressing.

Concerning this clone: Antigen: not known.

There are 13 residues in the CDR3. Germline values: CDR1 MNHEY, CDR2 SVGAGI. The V end lost 7 bases, the J end lost 3 bases, and 13 bases lay between the germline ends. Sequencing used immunoSEQ multiplex PCR; TCRdb keeps in-frame clones, though not all of them. The sample consists of roughly 40,000 clones, 70% to 90% of them appearing once. Findings of the study overall: Tumor-resident clones, often absent from pretreatment blood, expanded after pembrolizumab and then contracted.

The chain links TRBV6-5 to TRBJ2-7, with D possibly called TRBD1 or TRBD2 (5 bases each). This clonotype was sampled from an adult with mismatch repair-deficient cancer. The sample was peripheral blood, taken roughly 76 weeks after starting pembrolizumab. This CDR3 is CASTRGGGYEQYF. CDR3 in DNA: TGTGCCAGCACCCGGGGCGGAGGCTACGAGCAGTACTTC.